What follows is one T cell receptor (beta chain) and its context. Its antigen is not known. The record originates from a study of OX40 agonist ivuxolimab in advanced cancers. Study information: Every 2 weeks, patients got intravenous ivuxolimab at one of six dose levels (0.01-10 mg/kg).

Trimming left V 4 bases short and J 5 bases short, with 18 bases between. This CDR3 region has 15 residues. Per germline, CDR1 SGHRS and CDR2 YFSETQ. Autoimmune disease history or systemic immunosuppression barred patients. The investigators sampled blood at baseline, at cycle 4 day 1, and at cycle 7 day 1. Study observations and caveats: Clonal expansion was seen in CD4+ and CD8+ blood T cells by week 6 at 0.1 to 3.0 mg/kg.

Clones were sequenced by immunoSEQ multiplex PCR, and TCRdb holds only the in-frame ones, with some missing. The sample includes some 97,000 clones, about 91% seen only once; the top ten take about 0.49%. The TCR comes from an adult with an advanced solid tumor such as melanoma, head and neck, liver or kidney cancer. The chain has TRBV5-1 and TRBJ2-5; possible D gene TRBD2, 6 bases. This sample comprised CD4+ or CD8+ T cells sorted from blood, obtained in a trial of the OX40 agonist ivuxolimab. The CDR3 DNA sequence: TGCGCCAGCAGCGTGACGCAGGGAGGAAAGGAGACCCAGTACTTC. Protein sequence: CASSVTQGGKETQYF.